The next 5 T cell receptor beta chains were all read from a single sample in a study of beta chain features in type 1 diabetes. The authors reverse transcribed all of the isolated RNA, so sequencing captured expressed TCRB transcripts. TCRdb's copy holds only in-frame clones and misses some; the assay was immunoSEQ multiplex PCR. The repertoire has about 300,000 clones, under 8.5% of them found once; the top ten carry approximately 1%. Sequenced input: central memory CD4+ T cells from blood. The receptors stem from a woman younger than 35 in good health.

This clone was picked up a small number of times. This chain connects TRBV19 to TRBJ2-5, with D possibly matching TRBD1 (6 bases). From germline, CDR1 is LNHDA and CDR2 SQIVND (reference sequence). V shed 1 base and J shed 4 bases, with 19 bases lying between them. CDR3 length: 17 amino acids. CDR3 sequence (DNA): TGTGCCAGTAGTATAGTGACAGGCCTACTAACGGGAGAGACCCAGTACTTC. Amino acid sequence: CASSIVTGLLTGETQYF.

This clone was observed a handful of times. This chain's CDR3 is CASTPPRPGEYNEQFF. CDR3 DNA sequence: TGTGCCAGCACCCCTCCGCGGCCAGGGGAATACAATGAGCAGTTCTTC. The chain couples TRBV11-2 to TRBJ2-1, with D possibly TRBD1 on 6 matching bases. The CDR3 has 16 residues. Deletions cut 7 bases from V and 4 bases from J, with 20 bases between. Germline V lookup: CDR1 SGHAT, CDR2 FQNNGV.

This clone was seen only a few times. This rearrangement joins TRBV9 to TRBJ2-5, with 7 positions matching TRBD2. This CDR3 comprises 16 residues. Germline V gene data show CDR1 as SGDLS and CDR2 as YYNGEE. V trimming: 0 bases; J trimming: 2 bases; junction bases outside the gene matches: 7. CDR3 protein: CASSVDWAGEQETQYF. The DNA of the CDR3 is TGTGCCAGCAGCGTAGACTGGGCGGGGGAGCAAGAGACCCAGTACTTC.

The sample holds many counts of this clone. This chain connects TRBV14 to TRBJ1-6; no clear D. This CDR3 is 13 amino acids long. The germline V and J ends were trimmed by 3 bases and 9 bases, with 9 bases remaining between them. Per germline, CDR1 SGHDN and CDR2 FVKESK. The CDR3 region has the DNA TGTGCCAGCAGCCACGCACCCCGTTCACCCCTCCACTTT. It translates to CASSHAPRSPLHF.

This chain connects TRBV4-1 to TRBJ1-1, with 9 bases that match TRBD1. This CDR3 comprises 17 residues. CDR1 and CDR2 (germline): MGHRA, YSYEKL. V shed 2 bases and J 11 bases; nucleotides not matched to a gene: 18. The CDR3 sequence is CASSQPGQGPPMNGAFF. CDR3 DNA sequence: TGCGCCAGCAGCCAACCGGGACAGGGACCCCCCATGAATGGGGCTTTCTTT.